The subject of this entry is one T cell receptor (beta chain). This record comes from a study of blood T cell repertoires in COVID-19. This CDR3 has 15 amino acids. The germline V gene has CDR1 MNHEY and CDR2 SMNVEV (reference sequence). Trimming left V 3 bases short and J 2 bases short, with 10 bases between. TCRdb's copy holds only in-frame clones and misses some; the assay was immunoSEQ multiplex PCR. The sample has some 45,000 clones, approximately 83% seen once. The rearrangement uses TRBV27 and TRBJ1-4; D might be TRBD1 (6 bases). This clonotype was sampled from an older man in a cohort sampled during active COVID-19. Material for sequencing was peripheral blood. CDR3: CASSLGGLTNEKLFF. DNA of the CDR3: TGTGCCAGCAGTTTGGGGGGGCTGACTAATGAAAAACTGTTTTTT.